This T cell receptor (beta chain) was profiled in a study of cytomegalovirus exposure and HLA in healthy donors. Across the study: 81% of 398 genotyped donors fell in the Caucasian-associated ancestry cluster.

As to this clone: In the same sample, other DNA sequences code for this CDR3.

The PCR contained 60 Vbeta and 13 Jbeta primers. Original analysis: Per a later analysis, the number of unique TCR beta chains was around 80 million, of which about 10 million were shared. TCRdb's copy holds only in-frame clones and misses some; the assay was immunoSEQ multiplex PCR. V, J and clone size derive from that table, while D and trimming were established from the DNA sequence. The table records some 120,000 clones, about 80% of them present only once. J gave up 6 bases and V 9 bases, and 4 bases lay outside the gene matches. The CDR3 is 11 residues long. CDR1 is SNHLY, CDR2 FYNNEI, per germline.

What was sequenced was PBMCs. This chain uses TRBV2 with TRBJ1-1; 7 bases match TRBD1. The clonotype was recovered from a woman aged 45-65 years in good health and CMV-seropositive. In DNA form, the CDR3 reads TGTGCCAGTACCACAGGGGCTGAAGCTTTCTTT. This sequence encodes CASTTGAEAFF.